This TCR beta chain originates from a study of vaccination and CD4 T cells after COVID-19 (dated by TCRdb to the early 2020s). For the wider study: SARS-CoV-2 positivity had been established in the convalescent patients by nasal swab PCR, and mild disease was recorded in under ten of these patients and severe disease in one. Two doses of either the Pfizer-BioNTech BNT162b2 vaccine (n=8) or the Moderna mRNA-1273 vaccine (n=2) were administered to participants. Post-COVID blood samples were collected from convalescent patients a median of roughly 100 days after diagnosis, with a range of about 30 to 161 days. In the convalescent cohort there were six males and four females, among whom were two Hispanic individuals, seven Caucasians, two Asians and one multiracial person. In control cultures, a CEFX viral epitope pool was used as positive control, an HIV-1 Nef peptide pool was used as negative control, or no peptide was added. Overlapping spike peptide pools from SARS-CoV-2 and from the common cold coronaviruses HCoV-NL63, HCoV-OC43 and HCoV-229E were used as culture stimuli. In under 13 COVID-19 convalescent patients and a few infection-naive healthy vaccine recipients, researchers compared the spike-specific CD4+ TCR repertoire from before mRNA vaccination with the repertoire from after. Post-vaccine blood samples were obtained a median of roughly 75 days after the second vaccine dose, with a range of roughly 14 to 241 days. General conclusions and limits of the study: Nearly all vaccine-specific clones in convalescent patients (304 of 307) were mono-reactive for SARS-CoV-2 spike rather than cross-reactive with common cold coronaviruses. Among convalescent patients, a median about 86% of the SARS-CoV-2-reactive clones seen after vaccination appeared only after vaccination, which suggests priming specific to the vaccine. The study included relatively few convalescent patients and did not analyze early timepoints after natural infection. An increase in the median number of SARS-CoV-2-reactive clonotypes from approximately 21 after infection to roughly 38 after vaccination was observed, but the change was not found to be significant.

Preparation of the library involved PCR. At the Johns Hopkins FTIC core, DNA from the cultured CD4+ T cells underwent TCR sequencing with the Oncomine TCR Beta short-read assay. Genomic DNA was extracted from the cultured CD4+ T cells with the QIAamp micro DNA kit. Oncomine TCR Beta libraries made from cultured CD4+ T cells were pooled using unique dual indexes and sequenced on an Illumina iSeq 100. The authors processed their data as follows. Non-productive sequences were removed, and CDR3s not starting with C, not ending with F or W, or shorter than 7 amino acids were discarded. The MANAFEST web application was used to identify antigen-specific clonotypes by comparing peptide-stimulated wells against reference wells and other culture wells. To be called positive, a clone needed an FDR below 0.05, an odds ratio above 5, and a productive frequency above 0.1% in at least two of three replicate wells. A clonotype counted as cross-reactive if it showed significant expansion both in the SARS-CoV-2 spike wells and in at least one common cold coronavirus spike condition. Using R version 3.6.1, CDR3 homology was evaluated through Levenshtein distances (stringdist) along with unrooted phylogenetic trees (ape). TCRdb applied fastp at Q25 and MiXCR to the public reads, then kept only in-frame beta chains. Each entry is one CDR3 protein sequence, shown with its most common DNA and genes. The V and J calls and clone size are TCRdb's, not the authors'. The sample table holds just over 15,000 distinct CDR3 sequences, of which roughly 71% were seen once. The ten top clones hold roughly 18% of the sample.

The treatment or condition label, as the study defines it: approximately 9-day PBMC culture with coronavirus spike peptide pools or control peptides (ViraFEST assay). To expand antigen-specific T cells with peptide pools and then pick out the expanded clonotypes through TCR sequencing, the study relied on the ViraFEST assay. The convalescent patients' positive SARS-CoV-2 PCR tests were from March to December 2020, which was before the Alpha, Beta and Delta variants emerged in the United States. PBMCs were cultured at around 2 million per well in IMDM supplemented with around 5% human AB serum and about 10 IU/ml IL-2, with about 9 ug/ml peptide pools added. Half of the culture medium was replaced with fresh IL-2-containing medium on days 3 and 7. CD4+ T cells were isolated after about nine days of culture through negative selection using the EasySep CD4+ T cell isolation kit. Ficoll-Paque Plus gradient centrifugation was used to isolate PBMCs from whole blood, and the isolated PBMCs were then either used fresh or cryopreserved at -140C. Triplicate wells were generally used for each culture condition.

V trim: 6 bases; J trim: 8 bases; unmatched bases: 16. The CDR3 numbers 16 residues from cysteine through phenylalanine. The sequence is cut down to CDR3 DNA, 48 bases in frame from base 1. Taken from the germline V gene (reference sequence), the CDR1 and CDR2 loops are DFQATT and SNEGSKA. Worth noting for this clonotype: It has no known antigen specificity. Nothing much larger sits one base from this clone, and base qualities are not available.

The chain joins TRBV20-1 to TRBJ1-6, with TRBD1 matching 7 junction bases. This TCR was sampled from a human donor who had recovered from COVID-19. Material for sequencing was CD4+ T cells from blood, cultured in vitro. CDR3 reads: CSALRDRSPRDSPLHF. The nucleotide sequence reads as follows: TGCAGTGCGCTCCGGGACAGAAGTCCCAGAGATTCACCCCTCCACTTT.